This TCR beta chain was identified in a study of sequential checkpoint blockade in melanoma. With 6 bases clipped from V and 5 bases from J, the junction kept 4 bases outside the gene matches. The CDR3 length is 13 residues. Looked up from germline, CDR1 is MNHEY and CDR2 is SVGAGI. Treatment specified: randomized to nivolumab then ipilimumab (arm A) or the reverse (arm B). Profiling relied on immunoSEQ multiplex PCR, and the TCRdb table lists in-frame clones only, not all of them. The sample lists thousands of clones, approximately 64% occurring once. The TCR comes from a human patient with melanoma. Some clones in this sample may be carry-over from other donors' samples. The chain combines TRBV6-5 with TRBJ1-1, with TRBD1 matching over 9 bases. The sequenced sample was CD8+ T cells sorted from blood (inferred from file names), obtained from a patient given nivolumab and ipilimumab in sequence. The CDR3 region is CASRGQGMTEAFF. The CDR3 region has the DNA TGTGCCAGCAGAGGACAGGGGATGACTGAAGCTTTCTTT.